These 4 T cell receptor beta chains share one sample of origin, sequenced in a study of siplizumab effects on memory and regulatory T cells. This table comes from immunoSEQ multiplex PCR, and its TCRdb copy is limited to in-frame clones, with some not included. This table holds 95,000 to 100,000 clones, about nine tenths found once. Input material: non-Treg CD4+ T cells sorted from blood. These receptors all stem from a human donor in good health.

This rearrangement joins TRBV28 to TRBJ2-2, with 7 bases aligning to TRBD1. Germline assignment: CDR1 MDHEN and CDR2 SYDVKM. V lost 6 bases and J lost 1; bases outside the gene matches: 2. The CDR3 sequence is 14 residues long. The CDR3 reads CASRRTGNTGELFF. The CDR3, as DNA: TGTGCCAGCAGGCGGACAGGGAACACCGGGGAGCTGTTTTTT.

V and J are TRBV2 and TRBJ1-1, with D perhaps TRBD1 (5 bases). The ends were cut back, 5 bases at V and 4 bases at J, with 11 bases in the middle. CDR1 is SNHLY and CDR2 is FYNNEI in the germline V gene. CDR3 length equals 13 residues. The CDR3 coding sequence is TGTGCCAGCAGTATGGGGGGAAGCACTGAAGCTTTCTTT. Amino acids: CASSMGGSTEAFF.

Regarding this clone: Other DNA sequences from this sample encode an identical CDR3 as well. The V call is TRBV18, the J call TRBJ2-5, with TRBD1 identical over 8 bases. Germline V lookup: CDR1 KGHSH, CDR2 LQKENI. CDR3 length: 15 amino acids. V dropped 3 bases and J dropped 3; count of bases not matched to a gene: 6. CDR3 in amino acids: CASSPPGTGKETQYF. The CDR3 coding sequence is TGTGCCAGCTCACCTCCTGGGACAGGCAAAGAGACCCAGTACTTC.

The chain recombines TRBV28 with TRBJ2-1, with 9 bases identical to TRBD1. Germline assignment: CDR1 MDHEN and CDR2 SYDVKM. This CDR3 comprises 16 residues. With V trimmed by 3 bases and J by 5 bases, 8 bases remained unmatched. CDR3 coding DNA: TGTGCCAGCAGTTTTCCCCGGGACAGGGTCAACAATGAGCAGTTCTTC. The encoded protein is CASSFPRDRVNNEQFF.